This T cell receptor (beta chain) emerged from a study of T cells in Graves' hyperthyroidism and ophthalmopathy. CDR3 length: 14 amino acids. Germline CDR1 and CDR2: LNHDA and SQIVND (reference sequence). V lost 5 bases and J 3 bases, leaving 13 bases between the germline ends. Study-wide points: Most expanded thyroid clonotypes above 0.001 also appeared in blood. By a 13 V-J model, ophthalmopathy was set apart from stable hyperthyroidism.

Remarks on this clonotype: No antigen is known for it.

Enrolled ophthalmopathy patients presented with a Clinical Activity Score of at least 3, a NOSPECS grade of at least 4, and disease duration under 3 months. Diagnostic decisions used clinical symptoms, serum thyroxine and TRAb, thyroid ultrasound and orbital computed tomography. It was RNA transcripts that yielded the amplified TCR beta CDR3 regions. An initial round of RT-PCR targeting the TCR CDR3 relied on the HTBI primer set. TCRdb recomputed calls from the multiplex PCR reads with MiXCR, one row per CDR3 protein. The table lists some 490,000 distinct CDR3 sequences, 15% to 20% of them singletons.

The origin of this receptor is a woman between 25 and 40 years old with Graves' ophthalmopathy. The rearrangement links TRBV19 to TRBJ1-2; D is perhaps TRBD1 (6 bases). What was sequenced was blood. The CDR3 loop is CASSSHRVDYGYTF. The CDR3 DNA sequence: TGTGCCAGTAGTTCCCACAGGGTTGACTATGGCTACACCTTC.